This TCR beta chain was recovered during a study of control samples from healthy donors and cancer patients. The sample holds one count of this clone. Sequencing was performed with immunoSEQ multiplex PCR; in TCRdb, only in-frame clones are kept and a portion is missing. The data show roughly 120,000 clones, 88% seen once. Trimming shortened V by 3 bases and J by 3 bases, and 8 bases separated the two germline ends. CDR3 size: 13 residues. The sequenced sample was blood. This clonotype was sampled from a woman in her sixties or seventies in good health. The V gene is TRBV12-3 or TRBV12-4, the J gene TRBJ2-5; no definite D call. The CDR3 sequence: CASSLAGKETQYF. As DNA, the CDR3 is TGTGCCAGCAGTTTGGCTGGCAAAGAGACCCAGTACTTC.